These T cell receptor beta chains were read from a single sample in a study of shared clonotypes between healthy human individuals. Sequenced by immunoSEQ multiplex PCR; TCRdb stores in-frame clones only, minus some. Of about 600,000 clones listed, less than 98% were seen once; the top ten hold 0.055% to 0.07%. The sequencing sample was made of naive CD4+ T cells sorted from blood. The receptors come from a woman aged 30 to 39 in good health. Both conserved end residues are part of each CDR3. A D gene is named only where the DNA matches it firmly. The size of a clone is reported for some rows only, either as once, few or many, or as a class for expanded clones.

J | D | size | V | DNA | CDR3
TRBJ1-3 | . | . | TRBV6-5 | TGTGCCAGCAGTTGGGGGGGGATCTCTGGAAACACCATATATTTT | CASSWGGISGNTIYF
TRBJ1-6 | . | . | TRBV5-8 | TGTGCCAGCAGCCTCTCCCCCGGTTTAGCTCGTTCACCCCTCCACTTT | CASSLSPGLARSPLHF
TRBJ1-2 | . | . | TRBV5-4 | TGTGCCAGCAGCCTCGATAGCGTCTATGGCTACACCTTC | CASSLDSVYGYTF
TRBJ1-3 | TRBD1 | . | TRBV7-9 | TGTGCCAGCAGCTTAGCGGGACAGGGGGCGAACACCATATATTTT | CASSLAGQGANTIYF
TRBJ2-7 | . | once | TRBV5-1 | TGCGCCAGCAGCCCGTCCGGGACAATCGAGCAGTACTTC | CASSPSGTIEQYF
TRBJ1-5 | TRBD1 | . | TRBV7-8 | TGTGCCAGCAGCTTAGACAGTCTGACAGGGATTGCTCAGCCCCAGCATTTT | CASSLDSLTGIAQPQHF
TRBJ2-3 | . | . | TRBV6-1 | TGTGCCAGCTCAACCACAGGGGATACGCAGTATTTT | CASSTTGDTQYF
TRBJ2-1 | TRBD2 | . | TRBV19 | TGTGCCAGTAGCCCGGGACTAGATATCCATGAGCAGTTCTTC | CASSPGLDIHEQFF
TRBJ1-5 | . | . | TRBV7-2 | TGTGCCAGCAGCGGACAAGGCGATCAGCCCCAGCATTTT | CASSGQGDQPQHF
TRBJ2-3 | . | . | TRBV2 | TGTGCCAGCAGTGAACGTGGTGAGGAGGATACGCAGTATTTT | CASSERGEEDTQYF
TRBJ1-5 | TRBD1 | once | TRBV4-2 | TGTGCCAGCAGCCAAGACATTTACCGGGACAGGGCCCAGCCCCAGCATTTT | CASSQDIYRDRAQPQHF
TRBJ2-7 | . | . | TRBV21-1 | TGTGCCAGCACTGCAAAAAATTCGGGTGGCGAGCAGTACTTC | CASTAKNSGGEQYF
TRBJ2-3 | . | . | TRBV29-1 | TGCAGCGTATTAAAACAGGGTTTTGCAGATACGCAGTATTTT | CSVLKQGFADTQYF
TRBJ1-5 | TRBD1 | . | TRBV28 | TGTGCCAGCAGCCCAAGGGGGGGACAGTTTGATCAGCCCCAGCATTTT | CASSPRGGQFDQPQHF
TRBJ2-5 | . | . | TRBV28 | TGTGCCAGCAGTTTATGGGCAGAGACCCAGTACTTC | CASSLWAETQYF
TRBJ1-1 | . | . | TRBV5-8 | TGTGCCAGCAGCTTGTATACTGAAGCTTTCTTT | CASSLYTEAFF
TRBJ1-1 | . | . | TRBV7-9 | TGTGCCAGCAGCTCTCCGGGACACGGTCTGAACACTGAAGCTTTCTTT | CASSSPGHGLNTEAFF
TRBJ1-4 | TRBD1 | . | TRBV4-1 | TGCGCCAGCAGCCAGGACTGGGACAGCCTTCGCCAGGAAAAACTGTTTTTT | CASSQDWDSLRQEKLFF
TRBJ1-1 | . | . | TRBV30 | TGTGCCTGGAGTAAGGGGGTCCCTGAAGCTTTCTTT | CAWSKGVPEAFF
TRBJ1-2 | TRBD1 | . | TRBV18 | TGTGCCAGCTCACCCGGACAGGGTGAAGGGGGGAGCTATGGCTACACCTTC | CASSPGQGEGGSYGYTF
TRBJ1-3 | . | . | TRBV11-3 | TGTGCCAGCAGCTTAGGGGCGCCGTTCTCTGGAAACACCATATATTTT | CASSLGAPFSGNTIYF
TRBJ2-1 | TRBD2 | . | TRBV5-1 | TGCGCCAGCAGCACTACGTTAGCGGGAGGGCCTTTGTTCTTC | CASSTTLAGGPLFF
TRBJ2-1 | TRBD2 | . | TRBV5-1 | TGCGCCAGCAGCTTTAGCGGGAGTACCTACAATGAGCAGTTCTTC | CASSFSGSTYNEQFF
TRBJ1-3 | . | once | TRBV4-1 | TGCGCCAGCAGCCAAGGGCTCGACAGGAGGTACGCTGGAAACACCATATATTTT | CASSQGLDRRYAGNTIYF
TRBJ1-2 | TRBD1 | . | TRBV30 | TGTGCCGGAACCGGGACAGACTATGGCTACACCTTC | CAGTGTDYGYTF
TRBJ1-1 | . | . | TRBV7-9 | TGTGCCAGCAGCCGGGGAGGGGATGTTGGAGCTTTCTTT | CASSRGGDVGAFF
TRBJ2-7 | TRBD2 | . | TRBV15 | TGTGCCACCAGCAGAGATCCGGCTAGCGGCGCCTACGAGCAGTACTTC | CATSRDPASGAYEQYF
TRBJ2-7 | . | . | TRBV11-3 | TGTGCCAGCAGCTTAGGAGGGCAGAACGAGCAGTACTTC | CASSLGGQNEQYF
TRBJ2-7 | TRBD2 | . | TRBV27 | TGTGCCAGCAGTTTAGCGGGAGTCTCCTACGAGCAGTACTTC | CASSLAGVSYEQYF
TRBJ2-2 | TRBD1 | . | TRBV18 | TGTGCCAGCTCCCGGGACAGGGAACAGGCCGGGGAGCTGTTTTTT | CASSRDREQAGELFF
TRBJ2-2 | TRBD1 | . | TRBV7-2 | TGTGCCAGCAGCTTAGTACAGGGGACCGGGGAGCTGTTTTTT | CASSLVQGTGELFF
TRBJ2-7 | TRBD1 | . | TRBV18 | TGTGCCAGCTCCAGCGGACAGGGTGGGTACGAGCAGTACTTC | CASSSGQGGYEQYF
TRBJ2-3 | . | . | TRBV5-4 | TGTGCCAGCAGCTCCTACCTCGCTAGGAGGGGTACGCAGTATTTT | CASSSYLARRGTQYF
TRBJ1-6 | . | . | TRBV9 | TGTGCCAGCAGCATACAGGGAGGGAATTCACCCCTCCACTTT | CASSIQGGNSPLHF
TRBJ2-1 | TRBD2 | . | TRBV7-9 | TGTGCCAGCAGCCAAGCGGGAAGCTCCTACAATGAGCAGTTCTTC | CASSQAGSSYNEQFF
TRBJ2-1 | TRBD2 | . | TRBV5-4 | TGTGCCAGCAGCTTGCACCGACTAGCGGGTATCCACAATGAGCAGTTCTTC | CASSLHRLAGIHNEQFF
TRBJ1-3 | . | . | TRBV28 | TGTGCCAGCAGTTTAGACCTTGGACAGTCCTCTGGAAACACCATATATTTT | CASSLDLGQSSGNTIYF
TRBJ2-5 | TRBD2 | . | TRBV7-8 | TGTGCCAGCAGCCCCTATAGCGGGATTGGCCAAGAGACCCAGTACTTC | CASSPYSGIGQETQYF
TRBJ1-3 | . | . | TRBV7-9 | TGTGCCAGCAGCTTAGCGGCCTCTGGAAACACCATATATTTT | CASSLAASGNTIYF
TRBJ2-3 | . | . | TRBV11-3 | TGTGCCAGCAGCTCCGACAGCGCAGATACGCAGTATTTT | CASSSDSADTQYF